The 10 T cell receptor beta chains reported below all come from one sample, sequenced in a study of T cell responses to AZD1222 COVID-19 vaccine (dated by TCRdb to about 2021). Explained via the paper, the time point label denotes: baseline before first vaccination. Libraries were constructed by the immunoSEQ multiplex PCR assay. TCRdb re-hosts the immuneACCESS table, in-frame sequences only. Its copies lack some clones; in the studies checked, an unresolved V gene accounts for under half of them, and the cause for the rest is not known. Across this sample there are 150,000 to 160,000 clones, with just over 90% seen only once. The top ten hold 1.5% to 2% of the sample. Sequenced material: peripheral blood, taken on day 0 of AZD1222 vaccination. These receptors were taken from an adult in good health.

This rearrangement joins TRBV6-5 to TRBJ2-7, with D hard to call. CDR3 length equals 13 residues. Germline lookup yields CDR1 MNHEY and CDR2 SVGAGI. Trimming shortened V by 6 bases and J by 0 bases, and 9 bases separated the two germline ends. The CDR3 here is CASRAGSSYEQYF. The CDR3 region has the DNA TGTGCCAGCAGGGCAGGAAGCTCCTACGAGCAGTACTTC.

The V gene is TRBV6-5, the J gene TRBJ2-1; TRBD1 matches at 8 bases. Germline CDR1 reads MNHEY; CDR2 reads SVGAGI. Losses at the gene ends were 5 bases for V and 8 bases for J; bases not matched to a gene: 8. The CDR3 has 14 amino acids. CDR3 sequence: CASSRGQGAYEQFF. The CDR3 DNA follows: TGTGCCAGCAGTCGTGGACAGGGAGCCTATGAGCAGTTCTTC.

This chain links TRBV12-3 or TRBV12-4 with TRBJ1-6; 7 bases line up with TRBD1. This CDR3 is built from 12 residues. V lost 10 bases to trimming and J lost 7 bases; unmatched junction nucleotides: 4. The CDR3 sequence: CATGDSNSPLHF. The CDR3 bases are TGTGCCACCGGGGACAGCAATTCACCCCTCCACTTT.

The DNA for the CDR3 is TGCGCCAGCAGAGGGACAGCCAATACGCAGTATTTT. Translating it yields CASRGTANTQYF. This sequence joins TRBV4-3 and TRBJ2-3, with TRBD1 matching over 7 bases. CDR1 is LGHNA and CDR2 is YSLEER in the germline V gene. The CDR3 contains 12 residues. V gave up 6 bases and J gave up 7 bases; unmatched junction bases: 4.

The rearrangement joins TRBV7-9 to TRBJ2-1; 15 bases are a match to TRBD2. The V gene end was trimmed by 5 bases and the J gene end by 4 bases; junction bases not matched to a gene: 6. CDR3 length equals 17 residues. CDR1 SEHNR and CDR2 FQNEAQ come from the germline V gene (reference sequence). In DNA, the CDR3 is TGTGCCAGCAGCCGAGGGACTAGCGGGAGGAATTACAATGAGCAGTTCTTC. Translation gives CASSRGTSGRNYNEQFF.

The V call is TRBV6-2 or TRBV6-3, the J call TRBJ2-6; weak D call: TRBD1 (6 bases). This CDR3 contains 18 residues. The V end was cut by 6 bases, the J end by 0 bases, with 18 bases between. Germline loops: CDR1 MNHEY, CDR2 SVGEGT. The CDR3 reads CASRYPRDTNSGANVLTF. DNA of the CDR3: TGTGCCAGCAGGTACCCCCGGGACACAAACTCTGGGGCCAACGTCCTGACTTTC.

The rearrangement uses TRBV6-2 or TRBV6-3 and TRBJ1-5; D remains ambiguous. CDR1 and CDR2 from the germline V gene are MNHEY and SVGEGT. Between the trimmed V and J ends, which lost 6 bases and 4 bases, there was a span of 4 bases. The CDR3 runs 11 residues. CDR3 coding DNA: TGTGCCAGCAGCAATAATCAGCCCCAGCATTTT. Protein sequence: CASSNNQPQHF.

The chain is built from TRBV28 and TRBJ2-3; the match to TRBD2 covers 7 bases. V shed 8 bases, J shed 0 bases, and the junction held 17 bases outside the gene matches. CDR1 is MDHEN and CDR2 is SYDVKM in the germline V gene. The CDR3 length is 18 residues. The CDR3 protein is CASGGEEGGPVSTDTQYF. The CDR3 coding sequence is TGTGCCAGCGGGGGGGAGGAGGGAGGGCCGGTTAGCACAGATACGCAGTATTTT.

This chain uses TRBV24-1 with TRBJ2-2; no clear D gene. Germline values: CDR1 KGHDR, CDR2 SFDVKD. Trimming removed 4 bases at V and 4 bases at J, with 6 bases between. This CDR3 has 13 residues. CDR3 sequence: CATSEFVTGELFF. CDR3 sequence (DNA): TGTGCCACCAGTGAATTCGTCACCGGGGAGCTGTTTTTT.

DNA for the CDR3: TGTGCCAGCAGCTCGAGGCTCCGGCATAGCAATCAGCCCCAGCATTTT. Amino acid sequence: CASSSRLRHSNQPQHF. The chain carries TRBV9 and TRBJ1-5; the D is unclear. CDR1 and CDR2 from the germline V gene are SGDLS and YYNGEE. This CDR3 comprises 16 residues. Deletions cut 4 bases from V and 0 bases from J, with 14 bases between. Supplemented by reference TRBV9 and TRBJ1-5, the full variable domain reads DSGVTQTPKHLITATGQRVTLRCSPRSGDLSVYWYQQSLDQGLQFLIQYYNGEERAKGNILERFSAQQFPDLHSELNLSSLELGDSALYFCASSSRLRHSNQPQHFGDGTRLSIL.